The following is a T cell receptor (beta chain) sequence with its context. The protocol was immunoSEQ multiplex PCR, while the TCRdb copy is restricted to in-frame clones and leaves out a portion. The sample carries 63,000 or so clones, nearly 95% recorded once. This specimen belongs to a study of shared T cell receptors in the human thymus. Sequenced sample: thymocytes. The receptor's source is a human donor.

CDR3 amino acids: CASSLEWRDNEQFF. Written as DNA, the CDR3 is TGTGCCAGCAGCTTGGAGTGGAGGGACAATGAGCAGTTCTTC. The rearrangement uses TRBV5-4 and TRBJ2-1, with TRBD2 as a possible D gene (6 bases). V lost 0 bases, J lost 5 bases, and 9 bases lay in between. This CDR3 spans 14 amino acids. Germline V CDR1 and CDR2: SGHNT, YYREEE (reference sequence).